This TCR beta chain originates from a study of Ad26.COV2.S vaccination and SARS-CoV-2 variants. Data came from immunoSEQ multiplex PCR; TCRdb stores just in-frame clones and leaves some out. The table shows 440,000 or so clones, with around 92% occurring only once. Described treatment: 15 to 20 received Ad26.COV2.S at low or high dose, single or two shots; about five received placebo; per-sample allocation not given. Sampling took place 63 days after the first vaccine or placebo injection. Germline V gives CDR1 SQVTM, CDR2 ANQGSEA. CDR3 length: 13 residues. V was clipped by 7 bases and J by 0 bases; unmatched bases: 4.

This clonotype was obtained from a person aged 18-60 years who received the Ad26.COV2.S COVID-19 vaccine or a placebo. The J gene is TRBJ2-5, the V gene TRBV29-1; TRBD1 matches at 8 bases. The sample in question was peripheral blood, obtained in a trial of Ad26.COV2.S vaccine versus placebo. Here the CDR3 reads CSAQDRDQETQYF. The DNA for the CDR3 is TGCAGCGCTCAGGACAGGGACCAAGAGACCCAGTACTTC.